The 30 T cell receptor beta chains below all came from one sample that was sequenced in a study of T cells in Graves' hyperthyroidism and ophthalmopathy. What was amplified from RNA transcripts were TCR beta CDR3 regions. Initially, a first-round RT-PCR of the TCR CDR3 employed the HTBI primer set. TCRdb ran MiXCR on the multiplex PCR reads and lists one entry per CDR3 protein. The table records 600,000 to 750,000 distinct CDR3 sequences, roughly 17% of them present only once. The source material was blood. The receptors come from a man aged 50-60 years with Graves' hyperthyroidism.

This clonotype appeared many times. This chain uses TRBV24-1 with TRBJ1-2; 7 nucleotides line up with TRBD1. With 6 bases clipped from V and 2 bases from J, the junction kept 5 bases outside the gene matches. The CDR3 totals 14 residues. CDR1 KGHDR and CDR2 SFDVKD come from the germline V gene. The CDR3 is CATSPTGPNYGYTF. The CDR3 DNA reads TGTGCCACCAGTCCGACAGGGCCAAACTATGGCTACACCTTC.

Many counts were recorded for this clonotype. V usage is TRBV6-1 and J usage is TRBJ2-7; D is perhaps TRBD1 (5 bases). Germline CDR1 and CDR2: MNHNS and SASEGT. Trimming shortened V by 2 bases and J by 1 base, and 18 bases separated the two germline ends. CDR3 length equals 17 residues. CDR3 bases: TGTGCCAGCAGTGAATATGGGATAGGGGATGGATCCTACGAGCAGTACTTC. Amino acid sequence: CASSEYGIGDGSYEQYF.

The genes are TRBV4-3 and TRBJ2-1, with 10 bases fitting TRBD2. With 1 base clipped from V and 3 bases from J, the junction kept 9 bases outside the gene matches. Germline V gene data show CDR1 as LGHNA and CDR2 as YSLEER. The CDR3 length is 18 residues. Here the CDR3 reads CASSQASSGSMFYNEQFF. The CDR3 DNA follows: TGCGCCAGCAGCCAAGCCTCTAGCGGGAGCATGTTCTACAATGAGCAGTTCTTC.

This clonotype came up many times. The gene calls are TRBV7-9 and TRBJ2-1, with D unclear. CDR3 length: 14 residues. CDR1 is SEHNR, CDR2 FQNEAQ, per germline (reference sequence). V was trimmed by 8 bases and J by 2 bases, leaving 13 bases between them. The CDR3 bases are TGTGCCAGCGCTTCATCCAGTCCCTACAATGAGCAGTTCTTC. Translation: CASASSSPYNEQFF.

This clonotype was counted only a few times. The J gene is TRBJ1-3, the V gene TRBV15; 8 positions match TRBD1. This CDR3 contains 14 residues. The V segment lost 10 bases and the J segment 3 bases; nucleotides outside the gene matches: 8. Germline V gene sequence: CDR1 LNHNV, CDR2 YYDKDF (reference sequence). CDR3 residues: CASGAGGGGNTIYF. Written as DNA, the CDR3 is TGTGCCAGCGGGGCAGGGGGCGGTGGAAACACCATATATTTT.

At least ten counts were recorded for this clonotype. The chain joins TRBV28 to TRBJ1-4; D remains ambiguous. Germline CDR1 reads MDHEN; CDR2 reads SYDVKM. The V gene lost 1 base and the J gene lost 0 bases, with 12 bases spanning the gap. The CDR3 has 17 amino acids. CDR3: CASSLLGSPATNEKLFF. The CDR3 DNA reads as TGTGCCAGCAGTTTATTAGGCAGCCCGGCAACTAATGAAAAACTGTTTTTT.

The V and J genes are TRBV14 and TRBJ2-1, with 7 positions matching TRBD2. The CDR3 covers 15 residues. From germline, CDR1 is SGHDN and CDR2 FVKESK. V was clipped by 0 bases and J by 6 bases; unmatched bases: 5. CDR3 in DNA: TGTGCCAGCAGCCAAGATAAAGGGAGGGCCAATGAGCAGTTCTTC. This gives the protein CASSQDKGRANEQFF.

The chain combines TRBV7-8 with TRBJ2-7, with D hard to call. CDR3 length: 15 residues. V was trimmed by 1 base and J by 1 base, leaving 11 bases between them. Germline loops: CDR1 SGHVS, CDR2 FQNEAQ. CDR3 nucleotides: TGTGCCAGCAGCTTAGTTAGCAGCAGTTCCTACGAGCAGTACTTC. Encoded protein: CASSLVSSSSYEQYF.

The chain uses TRBV19 and TRBJ2-5; D might be TRBD2 (5 bases). There are 13 residues in the CDR3. V shed 3 bases and J shed 7 bases, with 12 bases lying between them. Germline CDR1 reads LNHDA; CDR2 reads SQIVND (reference sequence). The CDR3 coding sequence is TGTGCCAGTAGTATCACCGGGATTGGGACCCAGTACTTC. Encoded protein: CASSITGIGTQYF.

V and J are TRBV9 and TRBJ2-3; TRBD2 matches at 10 bases. CDR1 and CDR2 from the germline V gene are SGDLS and YYNGEE. V shed 4 bases and J 3 bases; nucleotides not matched to a gene: 8. The CDR3 totals 16 residues. CDR3 in amino acids: CASSPAASGRTDTQYF. The CDR3 nucleotides are TGTGCCAGCAGCCCAGCAGCTAGCGGGAGAACAGATACGCAGTATTTT.

In this sample, this clonotype turned up many times. The V call is TRBV6-1, the J call TRBJ1-6; 7 bases map to TRBD1. The CDR3 totals 15 residues. Germline CDR1 and CDR2: MNHNS and SASEGT. V gave up 5 bases and J gave up 3 bases; unmatched junction bases: 4. Written as DNA, the CDR3 is TGTGCCAGCAGTAGAGGGACAGTCTATAATTCACCCCTCCACTTT. This translates into CASSRGTVYNSPLHF.

This clonotype was seen at least ten times. This chain links TRBV7-2 with TRBJ2-1; 15 bases are shared with TRBD2. The CDR3 is 18 residues long. V shed 5 bases, J shed 7 bases, and the junction held 12 bases outside the gene matches. CDR1 is SGHTA and CDR2 is FQGNSA in the germline V gene. DNA for the CDR3: TGTGCCAGCAGCCCACGGACTAGCGGGAGGGCCGTTAAGAATGAGCAGTTCTTC. Amino acid sequence: CASSPRTSGRAVKNEQFF.

This clonotype was observed at least ten times. The rearrangement uses TRBV20-1 and TRBJ1-1; TRBD1 might be the D (6 bases). Looked up from germline, CDR1 is DFQATT and CDR2 is SNEGSKA (reference sequence). Between the trimmed V and J ends, which lost 6 bases and 6 bases, there was a span of 17 bases. This CDR3 is 13 amino acids long. The CDR3 bases are TGCAGTGCCAGGCGGGGGGCGGTCGCTGAAGCTTTCTTT. It yields the protein CSARRGAVAEAFF.

The table lists this clonotype with many counts. J is TRBJ2-1 and V is TRBV10-3; D is unresolved. Between the trimmed V and J ends, which lost 2 bases and 0 bases, there was a span of 8 bases. CDR1 is ENHRY, CDR2 SYGVKD, per germline. The CDR3 contains 15 residues. The CDR3 DNA follows: TGTGCCATCAGTGAGACCCAGAGCTCCTACAATGAGCAGTTCTTC. It is translated as CAISETQSSYNEQFF.

In this sample, this clonotype turned up many times. The chain employs TRBV12-3 or TRBV12-4 and TRBJ2-7, with 10 positions matching TRBD1. The CDR3 spans 16 residues. V lost 7 bases, J lost 1 base, and 10 bases stayed unmatched. The CDR3 nucleotides are TGTGCCAGCACCTTGGGGGGACAGGGGATTTCCTACGAGCAGTACTTC. Translating gives CASTLGGQGISYEQYF.

In its sample, this clonotype was seen many times. V usage is TRBV5-1 and J usage is TRBJ2-2; 14 bases agree with TRBD2. Germline CDR1 SGHRS, CDR2 YFSETQ. The CDR3 sequence is 19 residues long. The J segment lost 0 bases and the V segment lost 4 bases, leaving 8 bases of the junction unmatched. CDR3: CASSPGTSGSSTNTGELFF. CDR3 coding DNA: TGCGCCAGCAGCCCAGGGACTAGCGGGAGCTCGACGAACACCGGGGAGCTGTTTTTT.

This clonotype was detected ten times or more. This rearrangement joins TRBV29-1 to TRBJ2-7, with D tentatively TRBD1 or TRBD2 (5 bases each). The CDR3 is 13 amino acids. Trimming stripped 4 bases from V and 1 base from J, with 11 bases between. Germline-derived CDR1 and CDR2 are SQVTM and ANQGSEA. The CDR3 nucleotides read TGCAGCGTTGTAGGGACGGATTCCTACGAGCAGTACTTC. Translation: CSVVGTDSYEQYF.

Concerning this clonotype itself: A much more abundant neighbour one base away suggests this may be a read error. The V gene is TRBV20-1, the J gene TRBJ1-5; TRBD1 is a possible D gene (5 bases). The CDR3 extends over 14 amino acids. Germline loops: CDR1 DFQATT, CDR2 SNEGSKA (reference sequence). The chain's CDR3 is CSASTGQGNQTQHF. The DNA of the CDR3 is TGCAGTGCTTCCACGGGGCAAGGCAATCAGACCCAGCATTTT.

In its sample, this clonotype was seen once. One base away lies a much larger clone, so this may be a sequencing read error. The genes are TRBV6-2 or TRBV6-3 and TRBJ2-5; D not resolved. This CDR3 comprises 11 residues. CDR1 and CDR2 from the germline V gene are MNHEY and SVGEGT. The CDR3 here is CANSWLETQYF. The CDR3 DNA sequence: TGTGCCAACAGTTGGTTGGAGACCCAGTACTTC.

The CDR3 DNA sequence: TGTGCCAGCAGTCTGGTAGGGACAGGGGTTGGCTACACCTTC. This gives the protein CASSLVGTGVGYTF. The V and J genes are TRBV6-2 or TRBV6-3 and TRBJ1-2, with TRBD1 identical over 10 bases. Trimming cost V 5 bases and J 7 bases; bases outside gene matches: 7. Per germline, CDR1 MNHEY and CDR2 SVGEGT. The CDR3 length is 14 residues.

The table lists this clonotype with many counts. This rearrangement joins TRBV2 to TRBJ2-7; D ambiguous. CDR1 is SNHLY, CDR2 FYNNEI, per germline. Trimming pared 2 bases from V and 4 bases from J, leaving 12 bases between. There are 14 residues in the CDR3. The CDR3 loop reads CASSEFSGSYEQYF. In nucleotides, the CDR3 is TGTGCCAGCAGTGAATTCTCGGGCTCATACGAGCAGTACTTC.

The chain carries TRBV6-1 and TRBJ2-5, with D unresolved. This CDR3 region has 12 residues. V lost 6 bases and J 12 bases, leaving 17 bases between the germline ends. In germline, CDR1 is MNHNS, CDR2 SASEGT. For the CDR3, the DNA is TGTGCCAGCAGACCCGACATAGCAGCTAAGTACTTC. Translation gives CASRPDIAAKYF.

V and J are TRBV3-1 and TRBJ1-1; TRBD1 agrees at 7 bases. CDR3 length: 16 residues. The germline CDR1 and CDR2 sequences are LGHDT and YNNKEL (reference sequence). Trimming at V came to 4 bases and at J to 0 bases, leaving 8 bases not matched to a gene. CDR3 amino acids: CASSPTTGQMNTEAFF. In nucleotides, the CDR3 is TGTGCCAGCAGCCCTACTACGGGACAGATGAACACTGAAGCTTTCTTT.

This clonotype was seen repeatedly, ten times or more. The V gene is TRBV10-3, the J gene TRBJ2-1, with D unclear. The germline V gene encodes CDR1 ENHRY and CDR2 SYGVKD. Between the trimmed V and J ends, which lost 4 bases and 5 bases, there was a span of 15 bases. The CDR3 sequence is 15 residues long. Here the CDR3 DNA reads TGTGCCATCAGTGTGAAGGAACAGATCCACAATGAGCAGTTCTTC. It is translated as CAISVKEQIHNEQFF.

Turning to this clonotype: This may be a read error, as it is one base from a much larger clone. This rearrangement joins TRBV6-2 or TRBV6-3 to TRBJ2-7, with D perhaps matching TRBD2 (5 bases). CDR1 and CDR2 from the germline V gene are MNHEY and SVGEGT. There are 17 residues in the CDR3. V lost 2 bases and J 2 bases, leaving 19 bases between the germline ends. As DNA, the CDR3 is TGTGCCAGCAGTTACCGGGGTTTATTACTAAAAGCCTACGAGCAGTACTTC. It is translated as CASSYRGLLLKAYEQYF.

This clonotype was observed many times. The rearrangement links TRBV24-1 to TRBJ2-5; 12 nucleotides agree with TRBD2. The junction had 5 bases not matched to a gene; V was cut back by 2 bases and J by 5 bases. The CDR3 spans 16 residues. Germline values: CDR1 KGHDR, CDR2 SFDVKD. The CDR3 nucleotides are TGTGCCACCAGTGATTGGACTAGCGGGAAGGGGGAGACCCAGTACTTC. Translating it yields CATSDWTSGKGETQYF.

The chain joins TRBV20-1 to TRBJ2-7; D might be TRBD1 or TRBD2, each matching 5 bases. The germline V gene has CDR1 DFQATT and CDR2 SNEGSKA (reference sequence). Trimming took 3 bases from V and 2 from J, leaving 14 bases between them. CDR3 length equals 14 residues. The CDR3 coding sequence is TGCAGTGCTAGTAAGGGGCTAGCCACCTACGAGCAGTACTTC. Translating it yields CSASKGLATYEQYF.

The V call is TRBV29-1, the J call TRBJ2-5; D remains unclear. This CDR3 spans 13 amino acids. Trimming removed 3 bases from V and 2 bases from J, with 10 bases in between. The germline gives CDR1 SQVTM, CDR2 ANQGSEA. The DNA of the CDR3 is TGCAGCGTTGACATCCCCTCGCAAGAGACCCAGTACTTC. Protein sequence: CSVDIPSQETQYF. Full variable domain (outside the CDR3, taken from reference TRBV29-1 and TRBJ2-5): SAVISQKPSRDICQRGTSLTIQCQVDSQVTMMFWYRQQPGQSLTLIATANQGSEATYESGFVIDKFPISRPNLTFSTLTVSNMSPEDSSIYLCSVDIPSQETQYFGPGTRLLVL.

The CDR3 sequence: CASKTSEYGELFF. Written as DNA, the CDR3 is TGTGCCAGCAAAACTAGCGAGTACGGGGAGCTGTTTTTT. The chain has TRBV2 and TRBJ2-2; TRBD2 aligns across 7 bases. Trimming at V came to 7 bases and at J to 7 bases, leaving 6 bases not matched to a gene. This CDR3 has 13 amino acids. In germline, CDR1 is SNHLY, CDR2 FYNNEI.

Ten or more counts support this clonotype. The CDR3 DNA is TGTGCCACCAGCAGGGAGCCGGAGGGCTCCTATAATTCACCCCTCCACTTT. Translation: CATSREPEGSYNSPLHF. V is TRBV15 and J is TRBJ1-6; no clear D. The CDR3 sequence is 17 residues long. The germline gives CDR1 LNHNV, CDR2 YYDKDF (reference sequence). Deletions cut 3 bases from V and 0 bases from J, with 12 bases between.